The 20 T cell receptor beta chains given below trace back to one sample, sequenced in a study of blood T cells in healthy people across ages. It was with a sample-barcoded 5' primer and a J-beta primer mix that a second PCR of roughly 7 to 12 cycles was run. TCRdb analysed the 5' RACE reads with MiXCR anew, one entry per CDR3 protein. The sample lists roughly 1 million distinct CDR3 sequences; less than 25% were seen once. This same sample was also taken into another study, of T cells of mothers and their children.

Sequenced input: blood. The source is a girl aged 2 to 9 in good health.

The genes are TRBV4-1 and TRBJ1-1; 11 bases line up with TRBD1. The CDR3 runs to 19 residues. Germline loops: CDR1 MGHRA, CDR2 YSYEKL. Losses at the gene ends were 2 bases for V and 4 bases for J; bases not matched to a gene: 15. In nucleotides, the CDR3 is TGCGCCAGCAGCCAAAGTGAGCTTAAAACCGGGACAGGGGGCACTGAAGCTTTCTTT. Translation: CASSQSELKTGTGGTEAFF.

The CDR3 is CASSSQRGGYEQYF. The CDR3 DNA reads TGTGCCAGCAGCTCCCAGCGGGGGGGTTACGAGCAGTACTTC. The rearrangement links TRBV7-2 to TRBJ2-7; 10 bases align to TRBD2. The ends lost 4 bases at V and 4 bases at J; junction bases unmatched: 4. Germline CDR1 is SGHTA and CDR2 is FQGNSA. CDR3 size: 14 residues.

The sample holds a few counts of this clonotype. This chain uses TRBV2 with TRBJ2-3; D ambiguous. The CDR3 runs to 12 residues. V was trimmed by 2 bases and J by 5 bases, leaving 5 bases between them. Germline V gives CDR1 SNHLY, CDR2 FYNNEI. As DNA, the CDR3 is TGTGCCAGCAGTGAATGGGTAGATACGCAGTATTTT. Its protein product is CASSEWVDTQYF.

In its sample, this clonotype was seen a few times. This rearrangement joins TRBV29-1 to TRBJ2-1; 7 bases match TRBD2. Germline V CDR1 and CDR2: SQVTM, ANQGSEA. The trim removed 0 bases at V and 0 bases at J, leaving 5 bases unmatched. This CDR3 region has 16 residues. The CDR3 region has the DNA TGCAGCGTTGAAGATCGCGGGGGTTACTCCTACAATGAGCAGTTCTTC. Translating gives CSVEDRGGYSYNEQFF.

The chain combines TRBV5-1 with TRBJ2-3; perhaps TRBD2 as D (5 bases). V dropped 4 bases and J dropped 2 bases, with 17 bases sitting between them. CDR1 and CDR2 (germline): SGHRS, YFSETQ. The CDR3 consists of 16 residues. The CDR3: CASSTGIFGVTDTQYF. CDR3 nucleotide sequence: TGCGCCAGCAGCACGGGGATATTTGGGGTCACAGATACGCAGTATTTT.

V is TRBV6-6 and J is TRBJ2-1; unclear D gene. Germline lookup yields CDR1 MNHNY and CDR2 SVGAGI (reference sequence). This CDR3 is built from 15 residues. V lost 6 bases to trimming and J lost 0 bases, with 12 bases between them. The CDR3 DNA reads as TGTGCCAGCAGGACACCTACGAGCTCCTACAATGAGCAGTTCTTC. Translated, it gives CASRTPTSSYNEQFF.

V usage is TRBV11-2 and J usage is TRBJ1-1; D might be TRBD1 (5 bases). The V and J ends lost 0 bases and 4 bases respectively, with 9 bases between them. Germline loops: CDR1 SGHAT, CDR2 FQNNGV. This CDR3 has 14 amino acids. CDR3 sequence (DNA): TGTGCCAGCAGCTTAGATCAGGGCGGCACTGAAGCTTTCTTT. It specifies CASSLDQGGTEAFF.

This rearrangement joins TRBV28 to TRBJ2-1; a weak D match, TRBD1 (6 bases). The CDR3 totals 13 residues. V lost 5 bases and J lost 5, with 10 bases in between. Germline V gives CDR1 MDHEN, CDR2 SYDVKM. DNA of the CDR3: TGTGCCAGCAGTCATCCAGGGGACAATGAGCAGTTCTTC. It translates to CASSHPGDNEQFF.

This clonotype was counted a few times. The chain couples TRBV7-2 to TRBJ2-5, with D possibly matching TRBD2 (6 bases). Germline lookup yields CDR1 SGHTA and CDR2 FQGNSA. V shed 6 bases and J shed 2 bases, with 10 bases lying between them. The CDR3 extends over 13 amino acids. CDR3 DNA sequence: TGTGCCAGCAGGGTGAGCGGGCAAGAGACCCAGTACTTC. Translating it yields CASRVSGQETQYF.

This clonotype was recorded a few times. The chain employs TRBV7-9 and TRBJ2-1; TRBD2 is a possible D gene (6 bases). The V gene lost 3 bases and the J gene lost 1 base, with 13 bases spanning the gap. This CDR3 has 16 amino acids. CDR1 is SEHNR, CDR2 FQNEAQ, per germline (reference sequence). The CDR3 DNA sequence: TGTGCCAGCAGCTTCCGGGGGAGAGGGTCCTACAATGAGCAGTTCTTC. It codes for CASSFRGRGSYNEQFF.

The chain links TRBV4-2 to TRBJ1-4, with D hard to call. The V end lost 0 bases, the J end lost 7 bases, and 9 bases lay between the germline ends. Germline V gene lookup returns CDR1 LGHNA and CDR2 YNFKEQ. This CDR3 has 14 residues. CDR3 protein: CASSQDPSVEKLFF. The CDR3 region has the DNA TGTGCCAGCAGCCAAGATCCTTCAGTTGAAAAACTGTTTTTT.

This clonotype was counted at least ten times. Its ends do not fully match the called genes, so a read error is possible. The chain links TRBV4-1 to TRBJ2-1; D remains ambiguous. CDR1 and CDR2 from the germline V gene are MGHRA and YSYEKL. The CDR3 totals 12 residues. The CDR3: CASSQGGNEQFF. In nucleotides, the CDR3 is TGTGCCAGCAGCCAAGGCGGCAATGAGCAGTTCTTC.

The genes are TRBV20-1 and TRBJ2-7, with 11 bases fitting TRBD2. The DNA matches TRBJ2-5 better at its end, which makes the J call doubtful. The CDR3 loop spans 14 amino acids. Germline V gene data show CDR1 as DFQATT and CDR2 as SNEGSKA (reference sequence). The chain's CDR3 is CSASAGTSGETQYF. The CDR3 nucleotides are TGCAGTGCTAGCGCTGGGACTAGCGGAGAGACCCAGTACTTC.

V gene TRBV6-4 combines with J gene TRBJ2-5; D is uncertain. Germline V gene lookup returns CDR1 MRHNA and CDR2 SNTAGT. V dropped 3 bases and J dropped 2 bases, with 10 bases sitting between them. The CDR3 runs to 14 residues. The DNA of the CDR3 is TGTGCCAGCAGTGATCGGTGGTGTCAAGAGACCCAGTACTTC. Translation gives CASSDRWCQETQYF.

There are a few counts of this clonotype. This rearrangement joins TRBV6-2 or TRBV6-3 to TRBJ1-4; possibly TRBD1 for D (5 bases). The CDR3 has 18 residues. Germline CDR1 MNHEY, CDR2 SVGEGT. Trimming removed 5 bases from V and 7 bases from J, with 26 bases in between. The CDR3 here is CASSPPGRRSGEAEKLFF. The CDR3 DNA sequence: TGTGCCAGCAGTCCACCGGGACGAAGAAGCGGCGAGGCTGAAAAACTGTTTTTT.

The V and J genes are TRBV9 and TRBJ2-7; maybe TRBD1 (6 bases). The CDR3 loop spans 12 amino acids. V was cut by 3 bases and J by 10 bases, with 14 bases left in between. Germline assignment: CDR1 SGDLS and CDR2 YYNGEE. The CDR3 sequence is CASSGMGANQYF. CDR3 nucleotide sequence: TGTGCCAGCAGCGGAATGGGGGCGAACCAGTACTTC.

The CDR3: CASSEVQGAFTEAFF. Written as DNA, the CDR3 is TGTGCCAGCAGTGAAGTACAGGGGGCGTTTACTGAAGCTTTCTTT. J is TRBJ1-1 and V is TRBV2, with 9 bases matching TRBD1. The germline V gene has CDR1 SNHLY and CDR2 FYNNEI. The CDR3 is 15 amino acids. V shed 1 base, J shed 5 bases, and the junction held 5 bases outside the gene matches.

The chain is built from TRBV29-1 and TRBJ2-1, with TRBD1 as a possible D gene (5 bases). Trimming took off 8 bases at V and 7 bases at J, with 18 bases between the two ends. Germline CDR1 is SQVTM and CDR2 is ANQGSEA. This CDR3 has 13 residues. CDR3 sequence: CSTRTHGRNEQFF. The CDR3 region has the DNA TGCAGCACCCGGACACATGGTCGGAATGAGCAGTTCTTC.

This clonotype was counted between two and nine times. The CDR3 region is CASSDYSSGRAIYF. DNA of the CDR3: TGTGCCAGCAGCGACTACTCCTCCGGCCGGGCCATATATTTT. The chain joins TRBV9 to TRBJ1-3; D is unresolved. Germline lookup yields CDR1 SGDLS and CDR2 YYNGEE. V dropped 3 bases and J dropped 11 bases, with 18 bases sitting between them. This CDR3 has 14 residues.

In its sample, this clonotype was seen a few times. The chain combines TRBV6-1 with TRBJ2-4, with 8 bases that match TRBD1. V lost 1 base and J lost 6; bases outside the gene matches: 5. The CDR3 length is 15 residues. The germline CDR1 and CDR2 sequences are MNHNS and SASEGT. CDR3 sequence (DNA): TGTGCCAGCAGTGAAGTGAAAGACAGGGGAAACATTCAGTACTTC. Residues: CASSEVKDRGNIQYF.